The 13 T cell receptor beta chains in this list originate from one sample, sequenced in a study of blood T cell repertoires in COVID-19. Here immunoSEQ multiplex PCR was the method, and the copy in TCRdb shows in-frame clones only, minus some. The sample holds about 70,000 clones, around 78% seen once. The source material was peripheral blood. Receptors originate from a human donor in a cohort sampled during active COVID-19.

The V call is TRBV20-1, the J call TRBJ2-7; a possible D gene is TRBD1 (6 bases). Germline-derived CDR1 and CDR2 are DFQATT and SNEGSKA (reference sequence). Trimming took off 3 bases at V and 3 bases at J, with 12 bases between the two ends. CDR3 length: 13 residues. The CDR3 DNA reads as TGCAGTGCTAGTTTGGACAGAGTCTACGAGCAGTACTTC. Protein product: CSASLDRVYEQYF.

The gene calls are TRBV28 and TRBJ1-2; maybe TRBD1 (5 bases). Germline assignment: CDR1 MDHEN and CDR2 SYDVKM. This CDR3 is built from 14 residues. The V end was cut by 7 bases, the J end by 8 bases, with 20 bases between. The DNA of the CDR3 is TGTGCCAGCATCCAGGTGGGGCAGGGCCAAGGCTACACCTTC. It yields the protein CASIQVGQGQGYTF.

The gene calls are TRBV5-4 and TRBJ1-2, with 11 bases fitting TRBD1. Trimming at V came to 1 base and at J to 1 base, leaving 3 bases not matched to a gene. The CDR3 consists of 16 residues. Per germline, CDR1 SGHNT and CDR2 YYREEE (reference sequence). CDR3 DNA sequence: TGTGCCAGCAGCTTGTCCGGGACAGGGGGTAACTATGGCTACACCTTC. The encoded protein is CASSLSGTGGNYGYTF.

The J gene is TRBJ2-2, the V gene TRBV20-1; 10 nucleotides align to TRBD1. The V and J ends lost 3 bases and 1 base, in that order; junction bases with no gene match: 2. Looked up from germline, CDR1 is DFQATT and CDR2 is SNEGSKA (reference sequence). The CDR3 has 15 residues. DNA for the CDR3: TGCAGTGCTAGTTGGACAGGGGGGAACACCGGGGAGCTGTTTTTT. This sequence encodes CSASWTGGNTGELFF.

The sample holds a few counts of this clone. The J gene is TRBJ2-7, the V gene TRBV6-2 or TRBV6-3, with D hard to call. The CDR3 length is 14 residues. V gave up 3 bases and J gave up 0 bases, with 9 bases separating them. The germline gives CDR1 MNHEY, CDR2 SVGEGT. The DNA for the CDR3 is TGTGCCAGCAGTTATAATCGTCCCTCCTACGAGCAGTACTTC. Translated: CASSYNRPSYEQYF.

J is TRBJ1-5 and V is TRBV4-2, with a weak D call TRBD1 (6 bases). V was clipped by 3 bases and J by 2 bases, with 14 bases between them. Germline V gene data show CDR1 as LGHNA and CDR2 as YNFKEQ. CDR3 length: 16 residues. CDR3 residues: CASSQLKGTRNQPQHF. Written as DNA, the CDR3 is TGTGCCAGCAGCCAGCTAAAGGGGACACGCAATCAGCCCCAGCATTTT.

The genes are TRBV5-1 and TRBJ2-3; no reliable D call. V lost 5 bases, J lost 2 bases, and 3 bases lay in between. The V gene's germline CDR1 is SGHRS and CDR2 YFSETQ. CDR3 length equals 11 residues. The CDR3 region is CASSNTDTQYF. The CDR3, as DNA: TGCGCCAGCAGTAACACAGATACGCAGTATTTT. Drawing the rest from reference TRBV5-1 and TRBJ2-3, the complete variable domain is KAGVTQTPRYLIKTRGQQVTLSCSPISGHRSVSWYQQTPGQGLQFLFEYFSETQRNKGNFPGRFSGRQFSNSRSEMNVSTLELGDSALYLCASSNTDTQYFGPGTRLTVL.

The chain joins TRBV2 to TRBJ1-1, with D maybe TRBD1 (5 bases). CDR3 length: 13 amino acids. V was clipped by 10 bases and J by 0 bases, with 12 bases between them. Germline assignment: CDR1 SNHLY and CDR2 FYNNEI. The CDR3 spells CATARDLNTEAFF. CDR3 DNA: TGTGCCACTGCCAGGGATTTGAACACTGAAGCTTTCTTT. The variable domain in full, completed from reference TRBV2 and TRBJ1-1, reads EPEVTQTPSHQVTQMGQEVILRCVPISNHLYFYWYRQILGQKVEFLVSFYNNEISEKSEIFDDQFSVERPDGSNFTLKIRSTKLEDSAMYFCATARDLNTEAFFGQGTRLTVV.

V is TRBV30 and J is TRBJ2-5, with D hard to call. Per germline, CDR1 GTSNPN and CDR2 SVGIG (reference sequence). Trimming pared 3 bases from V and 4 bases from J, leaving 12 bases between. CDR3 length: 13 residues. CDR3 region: CAWSAEYRETQYF. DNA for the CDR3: TGTGCCTGGAGCGCAGAATATCGAGAGACCCAGTACTTC.

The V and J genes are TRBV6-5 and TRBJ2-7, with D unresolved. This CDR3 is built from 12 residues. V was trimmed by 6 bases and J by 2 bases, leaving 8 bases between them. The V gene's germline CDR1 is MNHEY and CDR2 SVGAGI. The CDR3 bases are TGTGCCAGCAGCCCCCTCGCCTACGAGCAGTACTTC. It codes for CASSPLAYEQYF.

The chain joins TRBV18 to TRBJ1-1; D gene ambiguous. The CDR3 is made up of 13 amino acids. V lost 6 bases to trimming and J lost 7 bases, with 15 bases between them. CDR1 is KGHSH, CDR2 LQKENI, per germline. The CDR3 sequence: CASSLEQGVEAFF. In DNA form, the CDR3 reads TGTGCCAGCTCGCTTGAGCAAGGAGTTGAAGCTTTCTTT.

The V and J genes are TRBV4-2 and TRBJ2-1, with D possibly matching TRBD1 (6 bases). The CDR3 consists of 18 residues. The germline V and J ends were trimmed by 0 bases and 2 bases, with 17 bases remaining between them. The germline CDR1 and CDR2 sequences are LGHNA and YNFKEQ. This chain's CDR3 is CASSQDRPGVTTYNEQFF. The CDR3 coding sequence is TGTGCCAGCAGCCAAGATCGTCCAGGGGTTACCACCTACAATGAGCAGTTCTTC.

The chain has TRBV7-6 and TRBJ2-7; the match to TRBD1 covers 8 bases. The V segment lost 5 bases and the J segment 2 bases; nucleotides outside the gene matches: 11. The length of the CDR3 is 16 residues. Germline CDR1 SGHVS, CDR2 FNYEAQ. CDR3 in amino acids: CASSLLPGQAPYEQYF. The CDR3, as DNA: TGTGCCAGCAGCCTACTTCCGGGACAGGCACCCTACGAGCAGTACTTC.